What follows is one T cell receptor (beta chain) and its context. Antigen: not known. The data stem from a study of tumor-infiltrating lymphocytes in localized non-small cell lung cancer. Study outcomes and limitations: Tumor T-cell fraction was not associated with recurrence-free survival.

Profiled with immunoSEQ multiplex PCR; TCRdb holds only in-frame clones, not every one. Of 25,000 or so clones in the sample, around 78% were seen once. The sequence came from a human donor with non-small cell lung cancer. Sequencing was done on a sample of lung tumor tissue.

The CDR3 DNA sequence: TGCGCCAGCAGCTGGGGGGGAGACTCCTACAATGAGCAGTTCTTC. Translation: CASSWGGDSYNEQFF. This chain uses TRBV5-1 with TRBJ2-1; TRBD2 aligns across 7 bases. This CDR3 has 15 amino acids. J gave up 0 bases and V 3 bases, and 3 bases lay outside the gene matches. The V gene's germline CDR1 is SGHRS and CDR2 YFSETQ.